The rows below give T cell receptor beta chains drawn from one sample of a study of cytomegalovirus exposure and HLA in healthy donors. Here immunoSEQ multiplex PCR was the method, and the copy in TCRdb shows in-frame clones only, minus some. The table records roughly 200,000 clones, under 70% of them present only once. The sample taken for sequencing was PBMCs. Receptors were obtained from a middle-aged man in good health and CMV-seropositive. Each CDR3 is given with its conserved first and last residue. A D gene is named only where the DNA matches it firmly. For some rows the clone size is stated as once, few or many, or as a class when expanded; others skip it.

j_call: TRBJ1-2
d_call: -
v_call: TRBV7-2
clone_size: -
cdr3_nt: TGTGCCAGCAGCTTCTCGGTCGGCTATGGCTACACCTTC
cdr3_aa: CASSFSVGYGYTF

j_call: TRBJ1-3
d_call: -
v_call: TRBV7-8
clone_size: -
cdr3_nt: TGTGCCAGCAGCTTCAGGCTGGGAAACACCATATATTTT
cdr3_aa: CASSFRLGNTIYF

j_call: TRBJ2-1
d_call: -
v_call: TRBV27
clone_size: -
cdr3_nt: TGTGCCAGCAGTTTTAGCGACAGGACTTACAATGAGCAGTTCTTC
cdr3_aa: CASSFSDRTYNEQFF

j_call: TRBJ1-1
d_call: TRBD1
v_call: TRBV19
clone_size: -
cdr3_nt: TGTGCCAGTAGTACAGGACAGGGGGGGAACACTGAAGCTTTCTTT
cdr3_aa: CASSTGQGGNTEAFF

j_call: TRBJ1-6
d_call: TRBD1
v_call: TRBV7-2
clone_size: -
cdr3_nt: TGTGCCAGCAGCTATACATCGGACAGGGGAAATTCACCCCTCCACTTT
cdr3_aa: CASSYTSDRGNSPLHF

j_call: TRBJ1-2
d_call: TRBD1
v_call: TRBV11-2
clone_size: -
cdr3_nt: TGTGCCAGCAGCCCGGGGACAGCCCCCCGAAGTGGCTACACCTTC
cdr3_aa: CASSPGTAPRSGYTF

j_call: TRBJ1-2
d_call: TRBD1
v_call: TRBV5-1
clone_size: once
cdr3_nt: TGCGCCAGCAGCTTTGGAGGGGGCGATGGCTACACCTTC
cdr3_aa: CASSFGGGDGYTF

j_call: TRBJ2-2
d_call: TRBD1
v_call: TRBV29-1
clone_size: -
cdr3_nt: TGCAGCGTGGGGAACAGGGGAGCCGGGGAGCTGTTTTTT
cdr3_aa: CSVGNRGAGELFF

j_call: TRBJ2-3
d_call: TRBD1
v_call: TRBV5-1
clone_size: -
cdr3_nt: TGCGCCAGCAGCTTCGGGACAGATACTAGTGCTAGCACAGATACGCAGTATTTT
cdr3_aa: CASSFGTDTSASTDTQYF

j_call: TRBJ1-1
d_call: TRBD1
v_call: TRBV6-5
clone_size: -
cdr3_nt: TGTGCCAGCAGTTACTCAGGGGGCGGTGAAGCTTTCTTT
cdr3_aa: CASSYSGGGEAFF

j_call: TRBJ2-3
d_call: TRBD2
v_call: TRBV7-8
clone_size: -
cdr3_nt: TGTGCCAGCAGCCCACCTCTAGCGGGGGGCCAGAAAGATACGCAGTATTTT
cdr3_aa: CASSPPLAGGQKDTQYF

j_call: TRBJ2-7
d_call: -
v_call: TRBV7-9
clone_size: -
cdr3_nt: TGTGCCAGCAGCTTTCATGTAGCTGTTGACGAGCAGTACTTC
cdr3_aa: CASSFHVAVDEQYF

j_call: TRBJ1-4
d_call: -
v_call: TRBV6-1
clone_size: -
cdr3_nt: TGTGCCAGCCACAGGGTCTTTAATGAAAAACTGTTTTTT
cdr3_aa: CASHRVFNEKLFF

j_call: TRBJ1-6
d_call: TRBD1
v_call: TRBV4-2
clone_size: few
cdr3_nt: TGTGCCAGCAGCCAAGATTTGACAGGGGTAGGATCACCCCTCCACTTT
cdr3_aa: CASSQDLTGVGSPLHF

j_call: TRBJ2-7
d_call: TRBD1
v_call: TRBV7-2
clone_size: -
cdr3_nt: TGTGCCAGCAGCTCGGGGTGGGCAGGGGGCCGAGAAGAGCAGTACTTC
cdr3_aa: CASSSGWAGGREEQYF

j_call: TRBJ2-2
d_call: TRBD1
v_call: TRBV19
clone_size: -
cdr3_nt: TGTGCCAGTAGTGTCGACAGGGTCACCGGGGAGCTGTTTTTT
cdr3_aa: CASSVDRVTGELFF

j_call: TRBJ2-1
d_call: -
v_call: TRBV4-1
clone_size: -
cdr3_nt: TGCGCCAGCAGCCAAAGGGGTTTAAGGGATGAGCAGTTCTTC
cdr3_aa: CASSQRGLRDEQFF

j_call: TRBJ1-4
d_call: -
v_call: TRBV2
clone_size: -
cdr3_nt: TGTGCCAGCAGTGGAACAGTCGCAACTAATGAAAAACTGTTTTTT
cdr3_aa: CASSGTVATNEKLFF

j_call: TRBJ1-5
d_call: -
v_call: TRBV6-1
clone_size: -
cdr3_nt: TGTGCCAGCAGTGGGGCAGGGGTTGGACAGCCCCAGCATTTT
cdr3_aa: CASSGAGVGQPQHF

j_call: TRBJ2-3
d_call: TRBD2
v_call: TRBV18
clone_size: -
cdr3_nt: TGTGCCACCCAGACTAGCGGTGGGACAGATACGCAGTATTTT
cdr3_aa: CATQTSGGTDTQYF

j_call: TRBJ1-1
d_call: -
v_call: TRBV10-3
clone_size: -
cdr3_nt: TGTGCCATCAAGACGACAGGCACTGAAGCTTTCTTT
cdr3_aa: CAIKTTGTEAFF

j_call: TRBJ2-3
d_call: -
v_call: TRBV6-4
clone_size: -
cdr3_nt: TGTGCCAGCAGTGACTCGAACAGTCTCCCCACAGATACGCAGTATTTT
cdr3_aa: CASSDSNSLPTDTQYF

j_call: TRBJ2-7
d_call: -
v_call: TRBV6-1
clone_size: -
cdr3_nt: TGTGCCAGCAGTGAAGCCAGCTACCTCCAAACTAGGGGGTACGAGCAGTACTTC
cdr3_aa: CASSEASYLQTRGYEQYF

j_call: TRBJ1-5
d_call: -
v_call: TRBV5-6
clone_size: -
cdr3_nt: TGTGCCAGCAGCTTCTCAGGGTTAGATCAGTCCCAGCATTTT
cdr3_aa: CASSFSGLDQSQHF

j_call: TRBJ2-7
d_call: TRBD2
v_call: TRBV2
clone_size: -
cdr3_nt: TGTGCCAGCAGTGAAGCGACTAGCGGGGGGGCAGGGCAGTACTTC
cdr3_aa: CASSEATSGGAGQYF

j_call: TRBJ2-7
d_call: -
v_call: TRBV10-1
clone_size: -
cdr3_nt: TGCGCCAGCAGTGACCCGACAGATACGGCCTCCTACGAGCAGTACTTC
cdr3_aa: CASSDPTDTASYEQYF

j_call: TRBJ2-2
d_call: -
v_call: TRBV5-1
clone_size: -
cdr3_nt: TGCGCAAGCTATAGTCAAAACACCGGGGAGCTGTTTTTT
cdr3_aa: CASYSQNTGELFF

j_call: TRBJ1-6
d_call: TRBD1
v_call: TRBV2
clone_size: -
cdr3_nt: TGTGCCAGCAGTGAAGTTGGGGCAGGGGGCGGGAATTCACCCCTCCACTTT
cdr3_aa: CASSEVGAGGGNSPLHF

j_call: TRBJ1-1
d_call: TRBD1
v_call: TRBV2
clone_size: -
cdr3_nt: TGTGCCAGCAGTAAACAGGGGGCGCGTACTGAAGCTTTCTTT
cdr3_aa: CASSKQGARTEAFF

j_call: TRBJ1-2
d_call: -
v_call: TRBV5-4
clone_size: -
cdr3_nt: TGTGCCAGCAGAAAGGAGGGTTACGGCTACACCTTC
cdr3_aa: CASRKEGYGYTF

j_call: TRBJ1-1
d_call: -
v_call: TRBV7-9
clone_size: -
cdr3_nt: TGTGCCAGCACCATTCCACTCCGGGGGGACACTGAAGCTTTCTTT
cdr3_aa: CASTIPLRGDTEAFF

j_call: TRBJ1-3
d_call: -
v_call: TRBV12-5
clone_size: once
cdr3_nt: TGTGCTAGTGGCGGGGGGGCCACTGGAAACACCATATATTTT
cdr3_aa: CASGGGATGNTIYF

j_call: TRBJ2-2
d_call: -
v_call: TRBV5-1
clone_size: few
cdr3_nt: TGCGCCAGCAGCCGCGGCCTCGGGAACACCGGGGAGCTGTTTTTT
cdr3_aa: CASSRGLGNTGELFF

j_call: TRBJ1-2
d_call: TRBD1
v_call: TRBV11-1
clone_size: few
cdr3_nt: TGTGCCAGCAGCTTGAAACAGGGGACCTATGGCTACACCTTC
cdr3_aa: CASSLKQGTYGYTF

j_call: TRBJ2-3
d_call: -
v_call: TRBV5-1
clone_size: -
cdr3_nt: TGCGCCAGCAGCTGGAGGGACGCCGCAGATACGCAGTATTTT
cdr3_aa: CASSWRDAADTQYF

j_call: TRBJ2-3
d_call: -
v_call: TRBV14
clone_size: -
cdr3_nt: TGTGCCAGCAGCCGCCCGGGACTGGCATCAGATACGCAGTATTTT
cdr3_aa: CASSRPGLASDTQYF

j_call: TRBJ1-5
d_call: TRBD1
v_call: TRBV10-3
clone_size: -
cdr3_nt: TGTGCCATCAGCCTTGACAGGGAAAGCAATCAGCCCCAGCATTTT
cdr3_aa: CAISLDRESNQPQHF

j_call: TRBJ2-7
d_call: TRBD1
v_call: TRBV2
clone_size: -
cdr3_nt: TGTGCCAGCAGTACGGGACAGGGGACCTACGAGCAGTACTTC
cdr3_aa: CASSTGQGTYEQYF

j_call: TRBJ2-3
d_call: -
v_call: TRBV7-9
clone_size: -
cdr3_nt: TGTGCCAGCAGCTCAGGGGAGGGGGGAACAGATACGCAGTATTTT
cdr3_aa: CASSSGEGGTDTQYF

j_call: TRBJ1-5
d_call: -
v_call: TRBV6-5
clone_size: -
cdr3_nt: TGTGCCAGCAGTTATAGGGAGGGGCATCAGCCCCAGCATTTT
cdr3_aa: CASSYREGHQPQHF

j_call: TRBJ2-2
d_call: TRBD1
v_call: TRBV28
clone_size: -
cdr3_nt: TGTGCCAGCAGTTCTGTGGGACAGAGATACACCGGGGAGCTGTTTTTT
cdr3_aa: CASSSVGQRYTGELFF

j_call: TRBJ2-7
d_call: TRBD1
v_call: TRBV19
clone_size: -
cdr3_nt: TGTGCCAGTAGTAGTCCCGGGACAGGGGAAGACGAGCAGTACTTC
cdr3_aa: CASSSPGTGEDEQYF

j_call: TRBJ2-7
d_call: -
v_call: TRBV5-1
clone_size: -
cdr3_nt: TGCGCCAGCAGCTTCGGACCCCTAGCGTACGAGCAGTACTTC
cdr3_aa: CASSFGPLAYEQYF

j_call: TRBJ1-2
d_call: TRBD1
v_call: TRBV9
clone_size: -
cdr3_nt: TGTGCCAGCAGCTCTCGGACAGGGGCCTTTTTGGAAGCTAACTATGGCTACACCTTC
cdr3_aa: CASSSRTGAFLEANYGYTF

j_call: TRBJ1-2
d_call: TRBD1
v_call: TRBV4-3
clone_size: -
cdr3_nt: TGCGCCAGCAGCCCGGGACAGGGGGTTGGTTATGGCTACACCTTC
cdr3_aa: CASSPGQGVGYGYTF

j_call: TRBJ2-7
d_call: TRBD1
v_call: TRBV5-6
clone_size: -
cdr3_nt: TGTGCCAGCAGCTTGGCGGGACAGGGAGACTACGAGCAGTACTTC
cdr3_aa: CASSLAGQGDYEQYF